A selection of T cell receptor beta chains follows, all from one sample in a study of tumor-infiltrating lymphocytes in primary liver carcinoma. MiXCR was run by TCRdb on the multiplex PCR reads, yielding one entry per CDR3 protein. Here the sample spans 310,000 or so distinct CDR3 sequences, approximately 54% being singletons. Sequencing was done on a sample of peripheral blood. Every receptor here comes from a woman in her 30s with primary liver carcinoma and hepatitis B virus infection. CDR3s include the opening cysteine and the closing phenylalanine or tryptophan. Each record gives: J gene, clone size, D gene, V gene, CDR3 protein, CDR3 DNA. D genes are given only for firm matches. Rows give clone size only sometimes, using once, few, many, or a class for an expanded clone.

TRBJ2-2	-	TRBD2	TRBV11-2	CASSFRMGGDGELFF	TGTGCCAGCAGCTTTCGGATGGGAGGGGACGGGGAGCTGTTTTTT
TRBJ2-7	few	-	TRBV6-2/TRBV6-3	CASSWVGMSEQYF	TGTGCCAGCAGTTGGGTCGGGATGAGTGAGCAGTACTTC
TRBJ1-3	many	-	TRBV4-1	CASSQGVGSGNTIYF	TGCGCCAGCAGCCAAGGAGTTGGGTCTGGAAACACCATATATTTT
TRBJ2-7	-	-	TRBV5-1	CASSPDWTTYEQYF	TGCGCCAGCAGCCCGGACTGGACAACCTACGAGCAGTACTTC
TRBJ2-5	-	-	TRBV5-4	CASSLLTVVVRETQYF	TGTGCCAGCAGCCTGTTGACAGTGGTGGTCAGGGAGACCCAGTACTTC
TRBJ2-7	-	TRBD2	TRBV7-8	CASNSPGLAGGGYEQYF	TGTGCCAGCAACTCCCCAGGCCTAGCGGGAGGTGGTTACGAGCAGTACTTC
TRBJ2-5	-	-	TRBV25-1	CASSEIGTSRETQYF	TGTGCCAGCAGTGAAATCGGAACGTCCAGGGAGACCCAGTACTTC
TRBJ2-3	-	-	TRBV5-5	CASSLEGWADTQYF	TGTGCCAGCAGCTTGGAGGGGTGGGCAGATACGCAGTATTTT
TRBJ2-1	-	-	TRBV11-2	CASSLRGVNEQFF	TGTGCCAGCAGCTTAAGGGGGGTCAATGAGCAGTTTTTC
TRBJ2-6	-	-	TRBV10-3	CAISGQGHSGANVLTF	TGTGCCATCAGTGGGCAGGGCCACTCTGGGGCCAACGTCCTGACTTTC
TRBJ1-1	-	-	TRBV12-3/TRBV12-4	CASRDTRGTEASF	TGTGCTAGCCGGGACACAAGGGGGACTGAAGCTTCCTTT
TRBJ2-3	many	TRBD2	TRBV7-8	CASSKSGSWADTQYF	TGTGCCAGCAGCAAGAGCGGGAGTTGGGCAGATACGCAGTATTTT
TRBJ2-7	once	-	TRBV7-9	CASSLVDILTREQYF	TGTGCCAGCAGCTTAGTCGACATCCTGACAAGGGAGCAGTACTTC
TRBJ2-1	-	TRBD1	TRBV5-6	CASSLTGEYDEQFF	TGTGCCAGCAGCTTGACAGGGGAATACGATGAGCAGTTCTTC
TRBJ2-1	few	-	TRBV5-5	CASSMRQNNEQFF	TGTGCCAGCAGCATGAGACAGAACAATGAGCAGTTCTTC
TRBJ2-7	-	TRBD1	TRBV29-1	CSVERDRGNTQYF	TGCAGCGTTGAACGGGACAGGGGAAACACGCAGTACTTC
TRBJ2-4	few	TRBD1	TRBV6-6	CASRRGQGENIQYF	TGTGCCAGCAGGCGCGGACAGGGGGAAAACATTCAGTACTTC
TRBJ1-1	many	-	TRBV6-1	CASNPSGTEAFF	TGTGCCAGCAACCCGAGTGGGACTGAAGCTTTCTTT
TRBJ2-5	-	TRBD2	TRBV5-6	CASSLVGRGETQYF	TGTGCCAGCAGCTTGGTCGGGAGGGGAGAGACCCAGTACTTC
TRBJ1-6	-	-	TRBV6-5	CASSGRQRSYNSPLHF	TGTGCCAGCAGCGGACGTCAAAGGTCCTATAATTCACCCCTCCACTTT
TRBJ2-1	-	TRBD1	TRBV12-3/TRBV12-4	CVSSRPGQGLRF	TGTGTCAGCAGTCGACCGGGACAGGGGCTCCGGTTC
TRBJ1-5	-	TRBD1	TRBV19	CASSYRDSSNQPQHF	TGTGCCAGTAGCTACCGGGACAGTAGCAATCAGCCCCAGCATTTT
TRBJ2-7	-	-	TRBV12-5	CASGLVVGDEQYF	TGTGCTAGTGGTTTGGTAGTCGGAGACGAGCAGTACTTC
TRBJ1-2	few	-	TRBV4-1	CASSQEAHSYGYTF	TGCGCCAGCAGCCAAGAAGCTCATAGCTATGGCTACACCTTC
TRBJ2-7	-	-	TRBV6-5	CASSLGTRTTNEQYF	TGTGCCAGCAGCCTGGGGACAAGGACCACGAACGAGCAGTACTTC
TRBJ1-1	few	-	TRBV7-8	CASSLEGRFNTEAFF	TGTGCCAGCAGCTTAGAAGGACGTTTTAACACTGAAGCTTTCTTT
TRBJ2-1	-	-	TRBV30	CARQQWGRYNEQFF	TGTGCCCGCCAGCAATGGGGGAGATACAATGAGCAGTTCTTC
TRBJ2-4	many	TRBD1	TRBV4-2	CASSQDWGQGVPLAKNIQYF	TGTGCCAGCAGCCAAGATTGGGGACAGGGTGTTCCTCTAGCCAAAAACATTCAGTACTTC
TRBJ2-7	-	-	TRBV24-1	CATSDVRTDYEQYF	TGTGCCACCAGTGACGTGAGGACTGATTACGAGCAGTACTTC
TRBJ2-7	-	-	TRBV12-3/TRBV12-4	CASSSGLYYEQCF	TGTGCCAGCAGTTCAGGACTTTACTACGAGCAGTGCTTC
TRBJ2-5	many	-	TRBV6-1	CASSETPELQETQYF	TGTGCCAGCAGTGAGACACCGGAATTACAAGAGACCCAGTACTTC
TRBJ1-1	many	-	TRBV14	CASSPLTEAFF	TGTGCCAGCAGCCCCCTCACTGAAGCTTTCTTT
TRBJ2-3	-	TRBD2	TRBV30	CAWSVPRLAARTDTQYF	TGTGCCTGGAGTGTACCCCGACTAGCGGCCCGCACAGATACGCAGTATTTT
TRBJ1-2	many	TRBD1	TRBV6-2/TRBV6-3	CASSLNHGQGAKANYGYTF	TGTGCCAGCAGTCTCAACCATGGACAGGGGGCAAAAGCTAACTATGGCTACACCTTC
TRBJ2-7	-	-	TRBV4-3	CVSSQDFPGSCEQYF	TGCGTCAGCAGCCAAGATTTTCCAGGGTCCTGCGAGCAGTACTTC
TRBJ1-1	once	-	TRBV28	CASGHLNTEAFF	TGTGCCAGCGGTCATCTGAACACTGAAGCTTTCTTT
TRBJ2-1	-	-	TRBV12-3/TRBV12-4	CANTLRLASYNEQFF	TGTGCCAACACTTTACGCCTAGCCTCCTACAATGAGCAGTTCTTC
TRBJ2-7	-	TRBD2	TRBV6-2/TRBV6-3	CASNRNIGLAQEQYF	TGTGCCAGCAACAGAAACATTGGACTAGCGCAAGAGCAGTACTTC
TRBJ2-1	-	TRBD2	TRBV5-1	CASSRTSGDYNEQFF	TGCGCCAGCAGCAGGACTAGTGGGGATTACAATGAGCAGTTCTTC
TRBJ2-5	-	TRBD2	TRBV4-1	CASGGGGETQYF	TGCGCCAGCGGCGGGGGGGGCGAGACCCAGTACTTC
TRBJ2-3	-	-	TRBV28	CASGRAGGTDTQYF	TGTGCCAGCGGGCGGGCAGGGGGGACAGATACGCAGTATTTT
TRBJ2-5	-	-	TRBV12-3/TRBV12-4	CARSHPREDGETQYF	TGTGCCAGGAGTCACCCCAGGGAGGACGGGGAGACCCAGTACTTC